The T cell receptor (beta chain) under discussion was sequenced for a study of blood T cell repertoires in COVID-19. CDR1 MNHNY and CDR2 SVGAGI come from the germline V gene (reference sequence). This CDR3 has 13 residues. V lost 4 bases and J lost 5, with 11 bases in between. Data came from immunoSEQ multiplex PCR; TCRdb stores just in-frame clones and leaves some out. The sample has some 150,000 clones; around nine tenths are singletons. The chain combines TRBV6-6 with TRBJ1-1, with D unresolved. Sequencing input: peripheral blood. This clonotype was sampled from a woman between 45 and 65 years old with active or convalescent COVID-19. CDR3 amino acids: CASSSLPATEAFF. CDR3 bases: TGTGCCAGCAGTTCGCTCCCAGCGACTGAAGCTTTCTTT.